The entry below describes one T cell receptor (beta chain). What it recognizes is unknown. Both TRBC1 and TRBC2 were covered by a beta constant-region primer of two equimolar oligonucleotides. Nested alpha and beta constant-region primers with the SP2 primer drove four PCR rounds on ligated cDNA. TCRdb analysed the UMI-ligation and nested PCR reads with MiXCR anew, one entry per CDR3 protein. The profile shows about 150,000 distinct CDR3 sequences, roughly 23% of them singletons. The data stem from a study of naive and memory T cell subsets. Study-wide findings and caveats: A few larger clonotypes appeared in naive repertoires, especially CD8, possibly memory cells re-expressing CD45RA.

The CDR3 is 16 residues long. The germline V and J ends were trimmed by 2 bases and 2 bases, with 14 bases remaining between them. Looked up from germline, CDR1 is LGHDT and CDR2 is YNNKEL (reference sequence). Sequenced sample: naive CD4+ T cells from blood. The J gene is TRBJ2-3, the V gene TRBV3-1, with a possible D match to TRBD2 (5 bases). The sequence derives from a human donor in good health. The CDR3 DNA reads TGTGCCAGCAGCCAACCCAGCGGCCCCTTCACAGATACGCAGTATTTT. It yields the protein CASSQPSGPFTDTQYF.